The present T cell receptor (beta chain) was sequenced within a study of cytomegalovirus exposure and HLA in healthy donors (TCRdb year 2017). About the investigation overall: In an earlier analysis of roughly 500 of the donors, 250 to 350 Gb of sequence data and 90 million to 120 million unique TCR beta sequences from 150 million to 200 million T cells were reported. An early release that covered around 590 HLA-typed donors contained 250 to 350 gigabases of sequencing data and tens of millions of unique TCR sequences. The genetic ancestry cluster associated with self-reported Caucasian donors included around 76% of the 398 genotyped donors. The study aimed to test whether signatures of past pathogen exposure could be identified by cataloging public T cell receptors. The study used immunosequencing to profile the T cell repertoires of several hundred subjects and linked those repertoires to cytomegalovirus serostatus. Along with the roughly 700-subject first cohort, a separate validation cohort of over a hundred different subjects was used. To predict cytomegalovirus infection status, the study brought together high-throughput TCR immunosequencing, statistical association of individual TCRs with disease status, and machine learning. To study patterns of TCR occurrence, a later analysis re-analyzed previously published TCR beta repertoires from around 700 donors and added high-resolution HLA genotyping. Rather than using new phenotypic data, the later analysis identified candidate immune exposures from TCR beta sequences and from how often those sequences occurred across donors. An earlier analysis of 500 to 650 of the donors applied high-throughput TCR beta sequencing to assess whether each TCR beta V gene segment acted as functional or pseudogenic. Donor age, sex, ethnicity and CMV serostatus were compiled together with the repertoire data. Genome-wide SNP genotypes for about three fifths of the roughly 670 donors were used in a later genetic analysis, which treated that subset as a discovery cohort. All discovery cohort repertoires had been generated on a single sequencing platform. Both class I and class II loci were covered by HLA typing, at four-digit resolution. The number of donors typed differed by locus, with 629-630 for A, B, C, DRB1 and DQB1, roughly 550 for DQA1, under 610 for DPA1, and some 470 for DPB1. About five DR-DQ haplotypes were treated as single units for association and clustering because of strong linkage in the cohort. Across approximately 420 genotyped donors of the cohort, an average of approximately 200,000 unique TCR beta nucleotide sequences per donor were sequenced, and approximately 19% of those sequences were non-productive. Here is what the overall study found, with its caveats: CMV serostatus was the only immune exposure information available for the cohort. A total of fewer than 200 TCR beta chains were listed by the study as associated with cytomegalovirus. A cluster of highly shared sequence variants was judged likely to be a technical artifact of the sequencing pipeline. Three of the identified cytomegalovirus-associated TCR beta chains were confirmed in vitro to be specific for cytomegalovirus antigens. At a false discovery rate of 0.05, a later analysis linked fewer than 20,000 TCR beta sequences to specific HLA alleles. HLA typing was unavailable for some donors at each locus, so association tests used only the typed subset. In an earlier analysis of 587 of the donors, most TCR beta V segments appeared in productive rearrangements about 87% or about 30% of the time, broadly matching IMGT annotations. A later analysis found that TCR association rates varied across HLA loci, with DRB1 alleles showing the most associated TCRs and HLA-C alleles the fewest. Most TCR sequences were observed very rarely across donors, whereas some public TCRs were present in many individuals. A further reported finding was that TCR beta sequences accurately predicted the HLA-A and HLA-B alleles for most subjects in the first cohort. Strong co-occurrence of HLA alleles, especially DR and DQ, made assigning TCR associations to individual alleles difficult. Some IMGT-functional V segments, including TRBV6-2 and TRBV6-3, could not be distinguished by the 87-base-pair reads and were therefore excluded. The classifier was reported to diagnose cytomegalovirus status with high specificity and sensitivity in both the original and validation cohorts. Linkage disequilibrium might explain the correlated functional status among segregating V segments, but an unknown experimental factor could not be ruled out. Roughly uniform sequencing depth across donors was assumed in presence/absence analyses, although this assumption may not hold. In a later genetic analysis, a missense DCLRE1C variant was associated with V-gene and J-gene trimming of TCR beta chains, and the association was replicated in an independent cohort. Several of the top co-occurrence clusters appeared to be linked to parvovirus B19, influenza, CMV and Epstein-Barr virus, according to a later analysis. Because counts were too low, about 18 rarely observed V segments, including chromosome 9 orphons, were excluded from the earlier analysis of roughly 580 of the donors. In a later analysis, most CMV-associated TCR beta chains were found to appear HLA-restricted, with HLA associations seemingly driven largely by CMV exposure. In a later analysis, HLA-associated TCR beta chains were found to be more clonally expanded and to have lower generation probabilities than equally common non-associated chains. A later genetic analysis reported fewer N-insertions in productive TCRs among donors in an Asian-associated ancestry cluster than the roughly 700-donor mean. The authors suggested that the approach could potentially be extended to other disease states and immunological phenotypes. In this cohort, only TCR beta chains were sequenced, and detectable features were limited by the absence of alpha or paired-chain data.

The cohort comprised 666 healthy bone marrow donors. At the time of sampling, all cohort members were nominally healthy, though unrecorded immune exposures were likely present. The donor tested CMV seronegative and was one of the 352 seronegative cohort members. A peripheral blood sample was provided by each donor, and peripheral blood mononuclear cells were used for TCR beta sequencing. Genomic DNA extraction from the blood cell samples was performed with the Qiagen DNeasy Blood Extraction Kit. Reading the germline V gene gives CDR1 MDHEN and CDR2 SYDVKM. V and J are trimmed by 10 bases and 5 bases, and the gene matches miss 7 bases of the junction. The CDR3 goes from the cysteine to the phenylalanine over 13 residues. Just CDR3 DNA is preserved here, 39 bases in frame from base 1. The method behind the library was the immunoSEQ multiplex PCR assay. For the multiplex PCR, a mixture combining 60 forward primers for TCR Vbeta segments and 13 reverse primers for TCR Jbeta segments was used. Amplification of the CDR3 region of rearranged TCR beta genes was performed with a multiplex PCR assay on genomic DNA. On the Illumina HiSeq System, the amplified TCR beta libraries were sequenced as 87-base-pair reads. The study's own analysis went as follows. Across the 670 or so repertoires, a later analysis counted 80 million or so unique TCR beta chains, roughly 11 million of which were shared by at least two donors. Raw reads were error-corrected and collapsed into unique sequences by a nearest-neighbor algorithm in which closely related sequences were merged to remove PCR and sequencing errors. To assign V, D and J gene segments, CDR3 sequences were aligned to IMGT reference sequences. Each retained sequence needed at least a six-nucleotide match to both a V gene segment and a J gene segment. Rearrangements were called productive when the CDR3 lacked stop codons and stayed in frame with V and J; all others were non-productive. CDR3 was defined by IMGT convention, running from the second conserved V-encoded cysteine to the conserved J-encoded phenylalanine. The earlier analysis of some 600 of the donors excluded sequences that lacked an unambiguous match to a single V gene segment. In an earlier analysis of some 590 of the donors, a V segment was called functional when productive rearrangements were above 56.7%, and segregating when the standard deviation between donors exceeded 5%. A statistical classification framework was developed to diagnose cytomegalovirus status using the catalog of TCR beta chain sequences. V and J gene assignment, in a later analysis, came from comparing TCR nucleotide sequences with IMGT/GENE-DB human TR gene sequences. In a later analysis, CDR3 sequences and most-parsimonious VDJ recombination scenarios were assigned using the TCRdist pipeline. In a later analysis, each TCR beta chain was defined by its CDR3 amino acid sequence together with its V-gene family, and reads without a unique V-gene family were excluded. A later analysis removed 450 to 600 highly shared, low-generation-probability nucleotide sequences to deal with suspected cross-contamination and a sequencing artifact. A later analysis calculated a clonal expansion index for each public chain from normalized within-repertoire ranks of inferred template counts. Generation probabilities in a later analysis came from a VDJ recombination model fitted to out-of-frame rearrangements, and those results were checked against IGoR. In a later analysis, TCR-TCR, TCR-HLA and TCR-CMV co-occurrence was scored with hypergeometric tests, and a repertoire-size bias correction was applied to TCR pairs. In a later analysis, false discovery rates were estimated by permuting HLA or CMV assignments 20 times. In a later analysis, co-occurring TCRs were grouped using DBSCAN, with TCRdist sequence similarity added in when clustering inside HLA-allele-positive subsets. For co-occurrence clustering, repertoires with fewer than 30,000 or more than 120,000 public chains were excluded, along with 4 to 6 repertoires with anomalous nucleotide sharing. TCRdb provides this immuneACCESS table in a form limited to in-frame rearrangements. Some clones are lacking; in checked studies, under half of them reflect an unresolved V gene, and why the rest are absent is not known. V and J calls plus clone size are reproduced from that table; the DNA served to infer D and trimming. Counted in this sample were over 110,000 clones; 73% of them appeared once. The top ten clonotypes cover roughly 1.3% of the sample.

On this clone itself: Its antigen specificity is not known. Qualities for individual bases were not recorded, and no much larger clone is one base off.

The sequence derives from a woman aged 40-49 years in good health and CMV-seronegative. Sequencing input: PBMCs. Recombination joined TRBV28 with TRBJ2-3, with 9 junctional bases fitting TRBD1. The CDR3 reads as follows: CAIPGQGGDTQYF. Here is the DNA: TGTGCCATCCCGGGACAGGGAGGAGATACGCAGTATTTT.